Below are 10 T cell receptor beta chains sequenced from a single sample in a study of T cell repertoires in ileal Crohn's disease (dated by TCRdb to the late 2010s). Libraries were prepared through the immunoSEQ multiplex PCR assay. TCRdb provides this immuneACCESS table in a form limited to in-frame rearrangements. Some clones are lacking; in checked studies, under half of them reflect an unresolved V gene, and why the rest are absent is not known. The sample yields under 7,000 clones; roughly 96% were counted once. Together, the top ten hold 0.31% of the sample. Sequencing used ileal tissue. Receptors originate from an adult with Crohn's disease.

The J gene is TRBJ2-5, the V gene TRBV4-2; 14 bases are shared with TRBD2. The CDR3 is made up of 17 amino acids. Germline lookup yields CDR1 LGHNA and CDR2 YNFKEQ. The V and J ends lost 2 bases and 3 bases, in that order; junction bases with no gene match: 5. CDR3 amino acids: CASSQYGTSGGEETQYF. The CDR3 nucleotides read TGTGCCAGCAGCCAATACGGGACTAGCGGGGGTGAAGAGACCCAGTACTTC.

This clone has just one count. This sequence joins TRBV5-1 and TRBJ1-1; no clear D gene. V dropped 0 bases and J dropped 1 base, with 7 bases sitting between them. Looked up from germline, CDR1 is SGHRS and CDR2 is YFSETQ. CDR3 size: 14 residues. CDR3 in amino acids: CASSLARGNTEAFF. The DNA of the CDR3 is TGCGCCAGCAGCTTGGCCCGAGGGAACACTGAAGCTTTCTTT.

This chain joins TRBV28 and TRBJ2-1, with 8 positions matching TRBD2. The CDR3 extends over 13 amino acids. CDR1 is MDHEN and CDR2 is SYDVKM in the germline V gene. V dropped 11 bases and J dropped 7; count of bases not matched to a gene: 10. For the CDR3, the DNA is TGTGCCCCCCACGGGACGGGAGGGAATGAGCAGTTCTTC. This translates into CAPHGTGGNEQFF. The whole variable domain, filled in from reference TRBV28 and TRBJ2-1, reads DVKVTQSSRYLVKRTGEKVFLECVQDMDHENMFWYRQDPGLGLRLIYFSYDVKMKEKGDIPEGYSVSREKKERFSLILESASTNQTSMYLCAPHGTGGNEQFFGPGTRLTVL.

The V and J genes are TRBV6-6 and TRBJ2-5; 7 bases line up with TRBD1. Germline V gives CDR1 MNHNY, CDR2 SVGAGI (reference sequence). CDR3 length: 15 residues. With 4 bases clipped from V and 7 bases from J, the junction kept 12 bases outside the gene matches. The CDR3 DNA sequence: TGTGCCAGCAGTTTCCGGGGACAGAACAACCCGACCCAGTACTTC. Protein: CASSFRGQNNPTQYF.

This chain uses TRBV18 with TRBJ2-5, with 7 bases that match TRBD1. CDR1 and CDR2 (germline): KGHSH, LQKENI. The CDR3 runs to 13 residues. J was trimmed by 5 bases and V by 6 bases; bases with no gene match: 6. The CDR3 region is CASSHRGGETQYF. The CDR3 coding sequence is TGTGCCAGCTCGCACAGGGGTGGGGAGACCCAGTACTTC.

The chain joins TRBV10-3 to TRBJ2-7; 8 bases line up with TRBD1. Germline V gives CDR1 ENHRY, CDR2 SYGVKD. The V segment lost 0 bases and the J segment 5 bases; nucleotides outside the gene matches: 6. The CDR3 totals 15 residues. The CDR3 bases are TGTGCCATCAGTGAGTCGACAGGGGCCGAACACGAGCAGTACTTC. Its translation: CAISESTGAEHEQYF.

DNA of the CDR3: TGTGCCAGTGGACAATCAGCTAACTATGGCTACACCTTC. The encoded protein is CASGQSANYGYTF. The chain joins TRBV19 to TRBJ1-2, with a weak D call TRBD1 (5 bases). Trimming removed 8 bases at V and 0 bases at J, with 10 bases between. Germline CDR1 LNHDA, CDR2 SQIVND (reference sequence). The CDR3 runs to 13 residues.

This clone was observed once. This sequence joins TRBV6-1 and TRBJ2-5; 10 positions match TRBD2. This CDR3 is 17 amino acids long. Germline lookup yields CDR1 MNHNS and CDR2 SASEGT. J lost 5 bases, V lost 4 bases, and 13 bases had no gene match. DNA for the CDR3: TGTGCCAGCAGTGTAGGTCTAGCGGGGGTGGGGCTGGAGACCCAGTACTTC. Amino acid sequence: CASSVGLAGVGLETQYF.

This chain uses TRBV6-5 with TRBJ2-5; D gene unclear. The CDR3 covers 16 residues. Trimming took 0 bases from V and 2 from J, leaving 13 bases between them. CDR1 is MNHEY and CDR2 is SVGAGI in the germline V gene. The CDR3 reads CASSYSLSGLQETQYF. The CDR3 nucleotides read TGTGCCAGCAGTTACTCGTTGTCAGGTTTACAAGAGACCCAGTACTTC.

This chain links TRBV4-2 with TRBJ2-3; perhaps TRBD1 as D (6 bases). V was shortened by 0 bases and J by 0 bases, with 13 bases between the two germline ends. This CDR3 is 17 amino acids long. Germline V gene lookup returns CDR1 LGHNA and CDR2 YNFKEQ. In DNA, the CDR3 is TGTGCCAGCAGCCAAGACCGACAGGCGACGAGCACAGATACGCAGTATTTT. Protein product: CASSQDRQATSTDTQYF.